This T cell receptor beta chain derives from a study of cytomegalovirus exposure and HLA in healthy donors. This PCR relied on a set of 60 Vbeta primers and 13 Jbeta primers. This table comes from immunoSEQ multiplex PCR, and its TCRdb copy is limited to in-frame clones, with some not included. The sample table includes under 65,000 clones. The CDR3 totals 16 residues. The junction had 10 bases not matched to a gene; V was cut back by 0 bases and J by 7 bases. CDR1 is SGHDT, CDR2 YYEEEE, per germline. Sequencing was performed on PBMCs. The TCR was taken from a woman younger than 45 in good health and CMV-seropositive. This chain joins TRBV5-6 and TRBJ2-5; 9 bases match TRBD2. The CDR3 protein is CASSLGLAVLGGTQYF. In DNA form, the CDR3 reads TGTGCCAGCAGCTTGGGACTAGCGGTCCTCGGGGGGACCCAGTACTTC.